This T cell receptor (beta chain) was obtained from a study of CD4 T cells in relation to SARS-CoV-2 and coronaviruses. General observations from the study: Compared with monoreactive clones, crossreactive clones showed significantly weaker SARS-CoV-2 expansion.

Method: immunoSEQ multiplex PCR; TCRdb's copy keeps in-frame clones and lacks some. The top ten clones hold around 15% of a sample with tens of thousands of clones, about 76% of them seen once. The CDR3 covers 15 residues. J was trimmed by 0 bases and V by 8 bases; bases with no gene match: 6. Germline CDR1 is SEHNR and CDR2 is FQNEAQ (reference sequence). With respect to this clone: The antigen is undetermined.

Unexposed donor CD4+ T cells date from about 2011-2019, before the COVID-19 pandemic. CD4+ T cells were isolated from the cells after around eleven days of culture. Cells permitting, SARS-CoV-2 S/N and four cold-coronavirus spikes were tested on unexposed-donor CD4+ T cells. Cultures held more than 1.5 million PBMCs per well with approximately 10 IU/ml IL-2. On days 3 and 7, cultures got half fresh IL-2 medium. Sequencing used CD4+ T cells from PBMCs, cultured in vitro. This clonotype was obtained from a human donor in good health. This chain uses TRBV7-9 with TRBJ2-1, with 8 bases lining up with TRBD2. The CDR3 bases are TGTGCCAGCTCCGAGCGGGGGAGCTCCTACAATGAGCAGTTCTTC. Encoded protein: CASSERGSSYNEQFF. Full variable domain (rest looked up from reference TRBV7-9 and TRBJ2-1): DTGVSQNPRHKITKRGQNVTFRCDPISEHNRLYWYRQTLGQGPEFLTYFQNEAQLEKSRLLSDRFSAERPKGSFSTLEIQRTEQGDSAMYLCASSERGSSYNEQFFGPGTRLTVL.